The present T cell receptor beta chain was sequenced within a study of monozygotic twins with inflammatory bowel disease. Germline CDR1 reads MNHEY; CDR2 reads SVGEGT. The CDR3 covers 14 residues. TCRdb reworked the 5' RACE reads into one entry per CDR3 protein, no DNA. The data show fewer than 550,000 distinct CDR3 sequences, and the top ten clones hold approximately 2.4%. The source material was blood. This TCR was sampled from a human donor with ulcerative colitis or Crohn's disease, or a healthy co-twin of an affected twin (not recorded which). The J gene is TRBJ2-2, the V gene TRBV6-2 or TRBV6-3; TCRdb calls TRBD1, which cannot be checked without DNA. CDR3 residues: CASSYQGGPGELFF.